Shown below are 25 T cell receptor beta chains from a single sample sequenced in a study of CD8 T cells in Susac syndrome. RNA was extracted with the RNeasy kit, and a quantity of about 0.45 to 1 ug was reverse transcribed using random hexamers. TCRdb fed the immunoSEQ multiplex PCR reads into MiXCR, producing one record per CDR3 protein. The repertoire holds 200,000 to 250,000 distinct CDR3 sequences, with around 93% as singletons. Specimen: CD4+ T cells from PBMCs. The receptor set was obtained from a human donor with multiple sclerosis.

The V gene is TRBV12-3 or TRBV12-4, the J gene TRBJ1-1, with 7 bases aligning to TRBD1. The CDR3 covers 14 residues. V lost 2 bases, J lost 6 bases, and 6 bases stayed unmatched. CDR3 sequence reads: CASSLNRGTPEAFF. The CDR3 DNA reads as TGTGCCAGCAGTTTAAACAGGGGAACCCCTGAAGCTTTCTTT.

Written as DNA, the CDR3 is TGTGCCAGCAGCTCCACAGCACAGGGGCGGAACACTGAAGCTTTCTTT. This sequence encodes CASSSTAQGRNTEAFF. The chain recombines TRBV7-8 with TRBJ1-1; 7 bases map to TRBD1. With 4 bases clipped from V and 1 base from J, the junction kept 9 bases outside the gene matches. The CDR3 is 16 amino acids. The germline CDR1 and CDR2 sequences are SGHVS and FQNEAQ.

The J gene is TRBJ2-3, the V gene TRBV27, with 11 bases aligning to TRBD2. Germline V gives CDR1 MNHEY, CDR2 SMNVEV (reference sequence). Unmatched junction bases numbered 2, after V lost 3 bases and J lost 0 bases. CDR3 length equals 16 residues. CDR3 nucleotides: TGTGCCAGCAGTTTTAGCGGGAGGGTTAGCACAGATACGCAGTATTTT. As protein: CASSFSGRVSTDTQYF.

V gene TRBV11-2 combines with J gene TRBJ2-5; D is perhaps TRBD1 or TRBD2 (5 bases each). The CDR3 has 14 residues. The germline V gene has CDR1 SGHAT and CDR2 FQNNGV. The V gene lost 7 bases and the J gene lost 7 bases, with 19 bases spanning the gap. The CDR3 here is CASTAAGDVGTQYF. In DNA, the CDR3 is TGTGCCAGCACCGCCGCCGGGGACGTTGGGACCCAGTACTTC.

The chain couples TRBV10-1 to TRBJ2-7; 8 bases fit TRBD2. With 0 bases clipped from V and 6 bases from J, the junction kept 7 bases outside the gene matches. Germline V CDR1 and CDR2: WNHNN, SYGVQD (reference sequence). The CDR3 extends over 15 amino acids. The CDR3 DNA follows: TGCGCCAGCAGTGAGTCGACGGGAGGGATTGGCGAGCAGTACTTC. This codes for CASSESTGGIGEQYF.

This chain links TRBV29-1 with TRBJ1-2; 8 nucleotides match TRBD1. J was trimmed by 5 bases and V by 6 bases; bases with no gene match: 5. This CDR3 has 12 residues. The germline V gene encodes CDR1 SQVTM and CDR2 ANQGSEA. The CDR3 DNA follows: TGCAGCGTGACGGACAGGGCGTATGGCTACACCTTC. As protein: CSVTDRAYGYTF. Together with reference TRBV29-1 and TRBJ1-2, the CDR3 gives the full variable domain: SAVISQKPSRDICQRGTSLTIQCQVDSQVTMMFWYRQQPGQSLTLIATANQGSEATYESGFVIDKFPISRPNLTFSTLTVSNMSPEDSSIYLCSVTDRAYGYTFGSGTRLTVV.

This chain joins TRBV7-8 and TRBJ2-5, with D hard to call. V was pared by 0 bases and J by 0 bases, with 5 bases between. This CDR3 has 14 amino acids. Germline V gives CDR1 SGHVS, CDR2 FQNEAQ. The CDR3 loop reads CASSLAVYQETQYF. CDR3 DNA sequence: TGTGCCAGCAGCTTAGCGGTCTACCAAGAGACCCAGTACTTC.

The chain carries TRBV9 and TRBJ1-1; the D is unclear. The V end was cut by 1 base, the J end by 2 bases, with 12 bases between. This CDR3 comprises 15 residues. Per the germline V gene, CDR1 is SGDLS and CDR2 is YYNGEE. Written as DNA, the CDR3 is TGTGCCAGCAGCGTATCTGCAGGACGAAACACTGAAGCTTTCTTT. Amino acids: CASSVSAGRNTEAFF.

This rearrangement joins TRBV13 to TRBJ2-5; tentatively, D is TRBD1 or TRBD2 (7 bases each). Germline CDR1 and CDR2: PRHDT and FYEKMQ (reference sequence). There are 14 residues in the CDR3. Trimming left V 6 bases short and J 5 bases short, with 16 bases between. CDR3 coding DNA: TGTGCCAGCAGTGCGACAGGGCGGGGGGAGACCCAGTACTTC. It encodes CASSATGRGETQYF.

The rearrangement links TRBV12-3 or TRBV12-4 to TRBJ1-5; 10 bases match TRBD1. This CDR3 has 16 amino acids. The J segment lost 6 bases and the V segment lost 4 bases, leaving 9 bases of the junction unmatched. Here the CDR3 reads CASSSPGQGLGQPQHF. The CDR3 nucleotides read TGTGCCAGCAGTTCCCCGGGACAGGGGTTAGGTCAGCCCCAGCATTTT.

The J gene is TRBJ2-5, the V gene TRBV2; possibly TRBD1 for D (6 bases). V lost 6 bases, J lost 1 base, and 18 bases lay in between. Germline V gene sequence: CDR1 SNHLY, CDR2 FYNNEI. The length of the CDR3 is 16 residues. CDR3 sequence (DNA): TGTGCCAGCAGGCGACAGGCCTGGTCGTCCCAAGAGACCCAGTACTTC. Its protein is CASRRQAWSSQETQYF.

V is TRBV12-3 or TRBV12-4 and J is TRBJ1-3, with TRBD1 identical over 8 bases. V dropped 2 bases and J dropped 4; count of bases not matched to a gene: 7. The CDR3 covers 16 residues. CDR3 region: CASSLSTWTGGNTIYF. The CDR3 DNA follows: TGTGCCAGCAGTTTATCAACCTGGACAGGGGGAAACACCATATATTTT.

This chain links TRBV20-1 with TRBJ2-7; 7 bases line up with TRBD2. V shed 3 bases, J shed 2 bases, and the junction held 4 bases outside the gene matches. Looked up from germline, CDR1 is DFQATT and CDR2 is SNEGSKA (reference sequence). The CDR3 has 13 residues. CDR3 residues: CSASGAGTYEQYF. The DNA for the CDR3 is TGCAGTGCTAGCGGAGCGGGGACCTACGAGCAGTACTTC.

The gene calls are TRBV7-2 and TRBJ2-1, with 7 bases that match TRBD2. In germline, CDR1 is SGHTA, CDR2 FQGNSA. The CDR3 is 14 amino acids. The V segment lost 1 base and the J segment 7 bases; nucleotides outside the gene matches: 4. CDR3 residues: CASSLGTRRNEQFF. CDR3 DNA: TGTGCCAGCAGCTTAGGGACTAGGCGGAATGAGCAGTTCTTC. The entire variable domain, with the rest obtained from reference TRBV7-2 and TRBJ2-1, is as follows: GAGVSQSPSNKVTEKGKDVELRCDPISGHTALYWYRQSLGQGLEFLIYFQGNSAPDKSGLPSDRFSAERTGGSVSTLTIQRTQQEDSAVYLCASSLGTRRNEQFFGPGTRLTVL.

The V and J genes are TRBV20-1 and TRBJ2-7; the match to TRBD1 covers 8 bases. The V and J ends lost 7 bases and 7 bases, in that order; junction bases with no gene match: 12. Per the germline V gene, CDR1 is DFQATT and CDR2 is SNEGSKA (reference sequence). The CDR3 has 13 residues. The DNA of the CDR3 is TGCAGTGTCTCGGACAGGGTACTGGGAGAGCAGTACTTC. It specifies CSVSDRVLGEQYF.

The gene calls are TRBV29-1 and TRBJ2-5, with D uncertain. The CDR3 extends over 11 amino acids. Trimming took 3 bases from V and 5 from J, leaving 7 bases between them. CDR1 SQVTM and CDR2 ANQGSEA come from the germline V gene. The CDR3 nucleotides are TGCAGCGTTGAGGCCGGGGAGACCCAGTACTTC. It specifies CSVEAGETQYF.

J is TRBJ1-6 and V is TRBV27; TRBD1 matches 9 bases. The CDR3 has 15 amino acids. V trimming: 4 bases; J trimming: 7 bases; junction bases outside the gene matches: 5. Germline V CDR1 and CDR2: MNHEY, SMNVEV (reference sequence). The CDR3 sequence: CASSSRTGENSPLHF. CDR3 in DNA: TGTGCCAGCAGTTCCCGGACAGGGGAAAATTCACCCCTCCACTTT.

The chain carries TRBV15 and TRBJ2-3; 8 nucleotides line up with TRBD1. Germline V gives CDR1 LNHNV, CDR2 YYDKDF (reference sequence). The CDR3 consists of 16 residues. The V and J ends lost 2 bases and 4 bases, in that order; junction bases with no gene match: 8. CDR3 DNA: TGTGCCACCAGCAGAAATCAGGGGGCTGAGGCAGATACGCAGTATTTT. As protein: CATSRNQGAEADTQYF.

The CDR3 is CAWSRSSYNSPLHF. The CDR3 DNA is TGTGCCTGGAGTCGGAGCTCCTATAATTCACCCCTCCACTTT. This chain uses TRBV30 with TRBJ1-6; D is uncertain. The CDR3 is 14 amino acids. The germline V gene encodes CDR1 GTSNPN and CDR2 SVGIG (reference sequence). V shed 2 bases and J shed 0 bases, with 5 bases lying between them.

The chain combines TRBV20-1 with TRBJ2-5; perhaps TRBD1 as D (8 bases). V was trimmed by 6 bases and J by 4 bases, leaving 21 bases between them. Germline values: CDR1 DFQATT, CDR2 SNEGSKA (reference sequence). This CDR3 comprises 15 residues. The DNA of the CDR3 is TGCAGTGCACGATTCCTACAGGGGGAGGGAGAGACCCAGTACTTC. Protein product: CSARFLQGEGETQYF.

The chain carries TRBV7-3 and TRBJ2-6; no definite D call. Germline loops: CDR1 SGHTA, CDR2 FQGTGA. This CDR3 has 16 amino acids. The V gene lost 0 bases and the J gene lost 1 base, with 7 bases spanning the gap. The chain's CDR3 is CASSLTLGSGANVLTF. The CDR3 nucleotides read TGTGCCAGCAGCTTAACGTTGGGGTCTGGGGCCAACGTCCTGACTTTC.

The count of this clonotype is one. This chain joins TRBV15 and TRBJ2-7; D unclear. The CDR3 is made up of 12 amino acids. V was cut by 0 bases and J by 6 bases, with 6 bases left in between. The germline V gene encodes CDR1 LNHNV and CDR2 YYDKDF (reference sequence). The CDR3 region is CATSRETGEQYF. The CDR3 DNA follows: TGTGCCACCAGCAGAGAGACTGGCGAGCAGTACTTC.

V is TRBV10-3 and J is TRBJ2-5; the match to TRBD2 covers 7 bases. This CDR3 is built from 13 residues. V lost 2 bases and J lost 7; bases outside the gene matches: 4. CDR1 and CDR2 from the germline V gene are ENHRY and SYGVKD. This CDR3 reads CAISEATGGTQYF. The CDR3 nucleotides read TGTGCCATCAGTGAGGCGACGGGAGGGACCCAGTACTTC.

The chain combines TRBV28 with TRBJ2-7, with D possibly TRBD2 on 5 matching bases. Germline V gives CDR1 MDHEN, CDR2 SYDVKM. The ends were cut back, 5 bases at V and 5 bases at J, with 13 bases in the middle. The CDR3 totals 13 residues. CDR3 protein: CASSTDFPDEQYF. The CDR3 nucleotides read TGTGCCAGCAGTACGGACTTTCCGGACGAGCAGTACTTC.

V gene TRBV3-1 combines with J gene TRBJ2-7, with TRBD2 matching 13 bases. Germline CDR1 and CDR2: LGHDT and YNNKEL (reference sequence). Unmatched junction bases numbered 4, after V lost 5 bases and J lost 0 bases. The CDR3 spans 16 residues. CDR3 protein: CASSGGLAGSSYEQYF. The CDR3, as DNA: TGTGCCAGCAGCGGGGGACTAGCGGGGAGCTCCTACGAGCAGTACTTC.